These 6 T cell receptor beta chains share one sample of origin, sequenced in a study of blood T cell repertoires in COVID-19. The data were produced by immunoSEQ multiplex PCR, yet TCRdb's version contains in-frame clones alone and is incomplete. This table holds around 150,000 clones, 70% to 85% found once. Sequencing input: peripheral blood. The receptors derive from a human donor in a cohort sampled during active COVID-19.

The J gene is TRBJ2-3, the V gene TRBV9; 13 bases fit TRBD2. The V gene's germline CDR1 is SGDLS and CDR2 YYNGEE. Unmatched junction bases numbered 10, after V lost 3 bases and J lost 0 bases. The CDR3 sequence is 19 residues long. The CDR3 loop is CASSERPGLAGPSTDTQYF. CDR3 in DNA: TGTGCCAGCAGCGAACGTCCGGGACTAGCGGGGCCCAGCACAGATACGCAGTATTTT.

The chain links TRBV5-1 to TRBJ2-5; the match to TRBD1 covers 8 bases. V shed 0 bases, J shed 2 bases, and the junction held 0 bases outside the gene matches. Per germline, CDR1 SGHRS and CDR2 YFSETQ. This CDR3 contains 14 residues. CDR3 amino acids: CASSLGQGQETQYF. The CDR3 nucleotides are TGCGCCAGCAGCTTGGGACAGGGGCAAGAGACCCAGTACTTC.

The rearrangement joins TRBV18 to TRBJ2-1, with 10 bases identical to TRBD2. V was clipped by 6 bases and J by 3 bases; unmatched bases: 8. This CDR3 spans 16 amino acids. Germline V lookup: CDR1 KGHSH, CDR2 LQKENI. CDR3 protein: CASSSGLAKIYNEQFF. In DNA, the CDR3 is TGTGCCAGCTCGTCGGGACTAGCGAAGATCTACAATGAGCAGTTCTTC.

The table lists this clone with many counts. CDR3 sequence reads: CASTPGQSNTGELFF. The CDR3 coding sequence is TGTGCCAGCACCCCGGGACAGTCGAACACCGGGGAGCTGTTTTTT. The chain links TRBV27 to TRBJ2-2; 7 positions agree with TRBD1. The CDR3 is 15 residues long. After removal of 7 bases from V and 0 bases from J, the junction contained 5 bases not matched to a gene. CDR1 is MNHEY, CDR2 SMNVEV, per germline (reference sequence).

V and J are TRBV5-1 and TRBJ1-1; TRBD1 agrees at 7 bases. Per germline, CDR1 SGHRS and CDR2 YFSETQ. Trimming cost V 5 bases and J 4 bases; bases outside gene matches: 8. The CDR3 totals 14 residues. CDR3 sequence reads: CASREPGGSTEAFF. In nucleotides, the CDR3 is TGCGCCAGCAGAGAGCCAGGGGGAAGCACTGAAGCTTTCTTT.

The rearrangement links TRBV5-1 to TRBJ1-6; 8 bases align to TRBD1. The CDR3 runs to 15 residues. Germline values: CDR1 SGHRS, CDR2 YFSETQ. Trimming took 0 bases from V and 10 from J; bases not matched to a gene: 6. Written as DNA, the CDR3 is TGCGCCAGCAGCTTGGGGACAGGGAAAGGGTCACCCCTCCACTTT. This codes for CASSLGTGKGSPLHF.